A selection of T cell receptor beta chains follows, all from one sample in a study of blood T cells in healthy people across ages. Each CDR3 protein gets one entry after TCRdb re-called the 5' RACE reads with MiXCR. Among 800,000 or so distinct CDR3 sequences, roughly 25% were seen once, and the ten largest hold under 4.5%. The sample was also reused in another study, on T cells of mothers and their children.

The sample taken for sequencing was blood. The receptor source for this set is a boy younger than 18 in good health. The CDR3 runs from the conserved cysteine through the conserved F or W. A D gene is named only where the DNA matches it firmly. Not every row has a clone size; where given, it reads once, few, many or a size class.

CDR3aa: CASTQSGVNSYEQYF; CDR3nt: TGTGCCAGCACCCAGTCAGGGGTAAACTCCTACGAGCAGTACTTC; abundance: -; d_gene: -; j_gene: TRBJ2-7; v_gene: TRBV27; len: 15
CDR3aa: CASPPNQPQHF; CDR3nt: TGCGCCAGCCCTCCTAATCAGCCCCAGCATTTT; abundance: -; d_gene: -; j_gene: TRBJ1-5; v_gene: TRBV5-1; len: 11
CDR3aa: CAIHGGRGNYEQYF; CDR3nt: TGTGCCATCCATGGCGGGAGAGGAAACTACGAGCAGTACTTC; abundance: -; d_gene: TRBD2; j_gene: TRBJ2-7; v_gene: TRBV2; len: 14
CDR3aa: CSVEGPGRGATQYF; CDR3nt: TGCAGCGTTGAAGGCCCAGGGAGGGGAGCGACCCAGTACTTC; abundance: -; d_gene: TRBD2; j_gene: TRBJ2-5; v_gene: TRBV29-1; len: 14
CDR3aa: CSAAWVSSGSRYQETQYF; CDR3nt: TGCAGTGCCGCCTGGGTATCTAGCGGGAGCAGATACCAAGAGACCCAGTACTTC; abundance: few; d_gene: TRBD2; j_gene: TRBJ2-5; v_gene: TRBV20-1; len: 18
CDR3aa: CSARGPDRGYGYTF; CDR3nt: TGCAGTGCTAGAGGACCTGACAGGGGCTATGGCTACACCTTC; abundance: -; d_gene: TRBD1; j_gene: TRBJ1-2; v_gene: TRBV20-1; len: 14
CDR3aa: CASSQVGTSSRFSYEQYF; CDR3nt: TGTGCCAGCAGCCAAGTCGGGACTAGCAGCCGATTCTCCTACGAGCAGTACTTC; abundance: once; d_gene: -; j_gene: TRBJ2-7; v_gene: TRBV21-1; len: 18
CDR3aa: CASSQSGVETQYF; CDR3nt: TGTGCCAGCAGTCAATCCGGGGTGGAGACCCAGTACTTC; abundance: few; d_gene: -; j_gene: TRBJ2-5; v_gene: TRBV28; len: 13
CDR3aa: CASSLEGAGGRPQHF; CDR3nt: TGTGCCAGCAGTTTAGAGGGGGCCGGAGGTCGGCCCCAGCATTTT; abundance: -; d_gene: TRBD1; j_gene: TRBJ1-5; v_gene: TRBV12-3/TRBV12-4; len: 15
CDR3aa: CASSQDRTAFGDTQYF; CDR3nt: TGCGCCAGCAGCCAAGATCGGACAGCCTTTGGAGATACGCAGTATTTT; abundance: -; d_gene: -; j_gene: TRBJ2-3; v_gene: TRBV4-3; len: 16
CDR3aa: CASGTQGETQYF; CDR3nt: TGTGCCAGTGGAACCCAGGGGGAGACCCAGTACTTC; abundance: -; d_gene: -; j_gene: TRBJ2-5; v_gene: TRBV21-1; len: 12
CDR3aa: CASSPYEGTNYGYTF; CDR3nt: TGTGCCAGCTCACCATATGAGGGGACCAACTATGGCTACACCTTC; abundance: few; d_gene: -; j_gene: TRBJ1-2; v_gene: TRBV18; len: 15
CDR3aa: CASSLGGQGDEQFF; CDR3nt: TGTGCCAGCAGCTTAGGGGGACAGGGAGATGAGCAGTTCTTC; abundance: -; d_gene: TRBD1; j_gene: TRBJ2-1; v_gene: TRBV7-9; len: 14
CDR3aa: CASSLATLYTGELFF; CDR3nt: TGTGCCAGCAGCTTAGCAACCCTATACACCGGGGAGCTGTTTTTT; abundance: -; d_gene: -; j_gene: TRBJ2-2; v_gene: TRBV7-9; len: 15
CDR3aa: CASSFGGWNGYTF; CDR3nt: TGCGCCAGCAGCTTTGGGGGATGGAATGGCTACACCTTC; abundance: -; d_gene: -; j_gene: TRBJ1-2; v_gene: TRBV5-1; len: 13
CDR3aa: CASSYEGSQETQYF; CDR3nt: TGTGCCAGTAGTTACGAAGGCAGCCAAGAGACCCAGTACTTC; abundance: few; d_gene: -; j_gene: TRBJ2-5; v_gene: TRBV19; len: 14
CDR3aa: CASSSRGRENQETQYF; CDR3nt: TGCGCCAGCAGCTCAAGGGGAAGAGAGAACCAAGAGACCCAGTACTTC; abundance: -; d_gene: -; j_gene: TRBJ2-5; v_gene: TRBV5-1; len: 16
CDR3aa: CASSLNRGQTGELFF; CDR3nt: TGTGCCAGCAGCTTAAACAGGGGGCAGACCGGGGAGCTGTTTTTT; abundance: -; d_gene: TRBD1; j_gene: TRBJ2-2; v_gene: TRBV5-4; len: 15
CDR3aa: CASSSKISGPQNTEAFF; CDR3nt: TGTGCCAGCAGCTCAAAGATATCGGGGCCCCAAAACACTGAAGCTTTCTTT; abundance: -; d_gene: -; j_gene: TRBJ1-1; v_gene: TRBV7-9; len: 17
CDR3aa: CATSSLGADTDTQYF; CDR3nt: TGTGCCACCAGCAGCTTAGGGGCCGACACAGATACGCAGTATTTT; abundance: -; d_gene: -; j_gene: TRBJ2-3; v_gene: TRBV15; len: 15
CDR3aa: CASSGTVDTEAFF; CDR3nt: TGTGCCAGCAGTGGAACAGTGGACACTGAAGCTTTCTTT; abundance: few; d_gene: -; j_gene: TRBJ1-1; v_gene: TRBV6-1; len: 13
CDR3aa: CASSPVGDTGELFF; CDR3nt: TGTGCCAGCAGCCCCGTCGGGGACACCGGGGAGCTGTTTTTT; abundance: -; d_gene: -; j_gene: TRBJ2-2; v_gene: TRBV5-8; len: 14
CDR3aa: CASSPSRTADTQYF; CDR3nt: TGTGCCAGCAGCCCCTCTAGGACGGCAGATACGCAGTATTTT; abundance: -; d_gene: -; j_gene: TRBJ2-3; v_gene: TRBV3-1; len: 14
CDR3aa: CASSLRFREQFF; CDR3nt: TGTGCCAGCAGCTTAAGGTTCCGGGAGCAGTTCTTC; abundance: few; d_gene: -; j_gene: TRBJ2-1; v_gene: TRBV7-2; len: 12
CDR3aa: CASSFSGRNQETQYF; CDR3nt: TGTGCCAGCAGCTTCTCCGGGAGAAACCAAGAGACCCAGTACTTC; abundance: -; d_gene: -; j_gene: TRBJ2-5; v_gene: TRBV7-2; len: 15
CDR3aa: CASQNFNRADQPQHF; CDR3nt: TGTGCCAGCCAAAATTTCAACAGGGCTGATCAGCCCCAGCATTTT; abundance: -; d_gene: -; j_gene: TRBJ1-5; v_gene: TRBV6-1; len: 15
CDR3aa: CASSGPEETQYF; CDR3nt: TGTGCCAGCAGTGGACCGGAAGAGACCCAGTACTTC; abundance: -; d_gene: -; j_gene: TRBJ2-5; v_gene: TRBV27; len: 12
CDR3aa: CASSSRPKAYEQYF; CDR3nt: TGTGCCAGCAGTTCCCGCCCGAAGGCCTACGAGCAGTACTTC; abundance: -; d_gene: -; j_gene: TRBJ2-7; v_gene: TRBV11-2; len: 14
CDR3aa: CASSHFGQGNYGYTF; CDR3nt: TGCGCCAGCAGCCATTTTGGACAGGGGAACTATGGCTACACCTTC; abundance: -; d_gene: TRBD1; j_gene: TRBJ1-2; v_gene: TRBV4-1; len: 15
CDR3aa: CASPQGTGTNYGYTF; CDR3nt: TGTGCCAGCCCGCAAGGCACCGGGACCAACTATGGCTACACCTTC; abundance: few; d_gene: -; j_gene: TRBJ1-2; v_gene: TRBV2; len: 15
CDR3aa: CAISRASGVIYEQYF; CDR3nt: TGTGCCATCTCTCGGGCTAGCGGGGTCATCTACGAGCAGTACTTC; abundance: -; d_gene: TRBD2; j_gene: TRBJ2-7; v_gene: TRBV12-3/TRBV12-4; len: 15
CDR3aa: CSVGGQGGTQYF; CDR3nt: TGCAGCGTTGGGGGTCAGGGGGGGACCCAGTACTTC; abundance: many; d_gene: -; j_gene: TRBJ2-5; v_gene: TRBV29-1; len: 12
CDR3aa: CATSGTGGSGAWANVLTF; CDR3nt: TGCGCCACCAGCGGGACTGGCGGGAGTGGGGCGTGGGCCAACGTCCTGACTTTC; abundance: -; d_gene: TRBD2; j_gene: TRBJ2-6; v_gene: TRBV15; len: 18
CDR3aa: CASSPAGLGKLFF; CDR3nt: TGTGCCAGCTCACCAGCGGGGCTTGGAAAACTGTTTTTT; abundance: -; d_gene: -; j_gene: TRBJ1-4; v_gene: TRBV18; len: 13
CDR3aa: CASSQGATLGGQETQYF; CDR3nt: TGCGCCAGCAGCCAAGGAGCGACTCTGGGTGGGCAAGAGACCCAGTACTTC; abundance: few; d_gene: -; j_gene: TRBJ2-5; v_gene: TRBV4-3; len: 17
CDR3aa: CASSADSGANVLTF; CDR3nt: TGTGCCAGCAGTGCAGACTCTGGGGCCAACGTCCTGACTTTC; abundance: -; d_gene: -; j_gene: TRBJ2-6; v_gene: TRBV6-1; len: 14
CDR3aa: CASRPGGPLNTEVFF; CDR3nt: TGTGCCAGCAGACCTGGCGGGCCCTTGAACACTGAAGTTTTCTTT; abundance: few; d_gene: -; j_gene: TRBJ1-1; v_gene: TRBV28; len: 15
CDR3aa: CASSQDPLAGGDTQYF; CDR3nt: TGCGCCAGCAGCCAAGACCCCCTCGCGGGGGGCGATACGCAGTATTTT; abundance: few; d_gene: TRBD2; j_gene: TRBJ2-3; v_gene: TRBV4-3; len: 16
CDR3aa: CSARDSVPKSSYNEQFF; CDR3nt: TGCAGTGCTAGAGATTCAGTACCAAAGAGCTCCTACAATGAGCAGTTCTTC; abundance: -; d_gene: -; j_gene: TRBJ2-1; v_gene: TRBV20-1; len: 17
CDR3aa: CAISGAGGADGYTF; CDR3nt: TGTGCCATCAGTGGTGCAGGGGGCGCAGATGGCTACACCTTC; abundance: -; d_gene: TRBD1; j_gene: TRBJ1-2; v_gene: TRBV10-3; len: 14
CDR3aa: CASSLAQGPNQPQHF; CDR3nt: TGTGCCAGCAGCTTAGCTCAGGGGCCCAATCAGCCCCAGCATTTT; abundance: few; d_gene: -; j_gene: TRBJ1-5; v_gene: TRBV11-2; len: 15
CDR3aa: CSARVLPDTQYF; CDR3nt: TGCAGTGCTAGAGTGCTCCCCGATACGCAGTATTTT; abundance: -; d_gene: -; j_gene: TRBJ2-3; v_gene: TRBV20-1; len: 12
CDR3aa: CASSRDYRTAYGYTF; CDR3nt: TGTGCCAGCAGCCGAGATTACCGGACAGCCTATGGCTACACCTTC; abundance: -; d_gene: -; j_gene: TRBJ1-2; v_gene: TRBV3-1; len: 15
CDR3aa: CSVPGPETGELFF; CDR3nt: TGCAGCGTACCAGGGCCTGAGACCGGGGAGCTGTTTTTT; abundance: once; d_gene: -; j_gene: TRBJ2-2; v_gene: TRBV29-1; len: 13
CDR3aa: CSAETSGLSYEQYF; CDR3nt: TGCAGTGCTGAGACTAGCGGCCTCTCCTACGAGCAGTACTTC; abundance: -; d_gene: TRBD2; j_gene: TRBJ2-7; v_gene: TRBV20-1; len: 14
CDR3aa: CASSLATGNTEAFF; CDR3nt: TGTGCCAGCAGCTTAGCGACCGGAAACACTGAAGCTTTCTTT; abundance: -; d_gene: -; j_gene: TRBJ1-1; v_gene: TRBV5-1; len: 14
CDR3aa: CASRDRQSTNTEAFF; CDR3nt: TGTGCCAGCAGGGATCGACAGAGTACGAACACTGAAGCTTTCTTT; abundance: -; d_gene: -; j_gene: TRBJ1-1; v_gene: TRBV2; len: 15
CDR3aa: CASSLRENNEQFF; CDR3nt: TGTGCCAGCAGTTTACGGGAGAACAATGAGCAGTTCTTC; abundance: -; d_gene: -; j_gene: TRBJ2-1; v_gene: TRBV27; len: 13
CDR3aa: CASSQLGELFF; CDR3nt: TGTGCCAGCAGCCAACTCGGGGAGCTGTTTTTT; abundance: -; d_gene: -; j_gene: TRBJ2-2; v_gene: TRBV14; len: 11
CDR3aa: CSVEGDGRDADTQYF; CDR3nt: TGCAGCGTTGAAGGGGACGGGAGAGATGCAGATACGCAGTATTTT; abundance: -; d_gene: -; j_gene: TRBJ2-3; v_gene: TRBV29-1; len: 15
CDR3aa: CSVGGAGNYEQYF; CDR3nt: TGCAGCGTTGGGGGTGCAGGGAACTACGAGCAGTACTTC; abundance: few; d_gene: -; j_gene: TRBJ2-7; v_gene: TRBV29-1; len: 13
CDR3aa: CASRSRSPYGYTF; CDR3nt: TGTGCCAGCAGAAGCAGGAGCCCCTATGGCTACACCTTC; abundance: few; d_gene: -; j_gene: TRBJ1-2; v_gene: TRBV12-3/TRBV12-4; len: 13
CDR3aa: CASSQDVSRVQWIGSYGYTF; CDR3nt: TGCGCCAGCAGCCAAGATGTTAGTAGGGTACAATGGATTGGGAGCTATGGCTACACCTTC; abundance: -; d_gene: -; j_gene: TRBJ1-2; v_gene: TRBV4-3; len: 20
CDR3aa: CASSYFSEQYF; CDR3nt: TGTGCCAGCAGTTACTTCTCCGAGCAGTACTTC; abundance: few; d_gene: -; j_gene: TRBJ2-7; v_gene: TRBV6-2/TRBV6-3; len: 11